Below, 10 T cell receptor beta chains from the same sample are listed, as sequenced in a study of T cells in women clearing cervical HPV infection. Sequenced by immunoSEQ multiplex PCR; TCRdb stores in-frame clones only, minus some. Its clone listing holds fewer than 30,000 clones. The sample comprised blood buffy coat. These receptors originate from a woman aged 18-70 years with a cervical HPV16 infection that either progressed to CIN3+ or cleared (not recorded which).

CDR3 region: CSALRGDMRFTEAFF. Partial CDR3 DNA: TGCAGTGCTCTTAGAGGGGACATGAGATTCACTGAA. This chain links TRBV20-1 with TRBJ1-1, with D tentatively TRBD1 (6 bases). The read halts 3 residues ahead of the CDR3 end, with the missing end drawn from the germline J gene. The V end was cut by 5 bases, the J end by 4 bases, with 20 bases between. CDR3 length equals 15 residues. Germline loops: CDR1 DFQATT, CDR2 SNEGSKA (reference sequence).

With regard to this clone: The DNA ends 3 residues before the CDR3 does, and the rest of the CDR3 is filled in from the germline J gene. The V gene is TRBV5-1, the J gene TRBJ2-7; 9 nucleotides agree with TRBD1. Germline-derived CDR1 and CDR2 are SGHRS and YFSETQ. CDR3 length: 18 residues. V lost 1 base and J lost 1; bases outside the gene matches: 12. CDR3 DNA, as far as it was read: TGCGCCAGCAGCTTGTGGACAGGGGCACTGGGATTTTCCTACGAG. Translation gives CASSLWTGALGFSYE. In full, the CDR3 is CASSLWTGALGFSYEQYF.

Remarks on this clone: The CDR3 end lies 3 residues beyond the end of the read and is filled in from the germline J gene. This sequence joins TRBV19 and TRBJ2-7, with D possibly being TRBD2 (6 bases). Germline loops: CDR1 LNHDA, CDR2 SQIVND (reference sequence). The CDR3 has 14 residues. The V gene lost 3 bases and the J gene lost 0 bases, with 9 bases spanning the gap. CDR3 DNA, as far as it was read: TGTGCCAGTAGTATCGGAGGGCTCTCCTACGAG. It codes for CASSIGGLSYE. The whole CDR3 sequence reads CASSIGGLSYEQYF.

In the case of this clone: Read sequence stops 3 residues before the CDR3 end, and the germline J gene provides the missing end. The genes are TRBV4-2 and TRBJ2-3; 15 nucleotides line up with TRBD2. Germline CDR1 LGHNA, CDR2 YNFKEQ. The CDR3 runs to 17 residues. V trimming: 4 bases; J trimming: 2 bases; junction bases outside the gene matches: 4. The CDR3 here is CASSPGLAGGFTDTQYF. The DNA read from the CDR3 is TGTGCCAGCAGCCCGGGACTAGCGGGGGGCTTCACAGATACG.

With respect to this clone: The read finishes 3 residues shy of the CDR3 end, and the germline J gene is used to complete it. This chain uses TRBV7-3 with TRBJ2-3, with 10 bases aligning to TRBD2. The germline V gene encodes CDR1 SGHTA and CDR2 FQGTGA. J was trimmed by 7 bases and V by 5 bases; bases with no gene match: 9. This CDR3 comprises 15 residues. CDR3 DNA (partial): TGTGCCAGCAGCCAAAGCACTAGCGGGGCAAATACG. Translating gives CASSQSTSGANT. The CDR3 in full is CASSQSTSGANTQYF.

Worth noting for this clone: The CDR3 end is not reached by the read, which stops 3 residues before it; the germline J gene fills it in. The chain couples TRBV7-2 to TRBJ1-2; D might be TRBD1 (5 bases). In germline, CDR1 is SGHTA, CDR2 FQGNSA. CDR3 length: 13 residues. CDR3: CASSANPGNIYTF. CDR3 DNA (partial): TGTGCCAGCAGCGCCAATCCAGGGAACATC.

Notes on this clone: The read comes to an end 3 residues before the CDR3 does, leaving the germline J gene to fill in the end. The chain carries TRBV7-6 and TRBJ2-5, with D possibly being TRBD1 (6 bases). The CDR3 spans 14 residues. Germline loops: CDR1 SGHVS, CDR2 FNYEAQ. V was trimmed by 2 bases and J by 5 bases, leaving 12 bases between them. The DNA read from the CDR3 is TGTGCCAGCAGCTTAATGGGGGCGCGGGAGACC. Protein: CASSLMGARET. The full-length CDR3 reads as CASSLMGARETQYF.

Of note for this clone: The CDR3 end falls 3 residues outside the read, so it is completed with the germline J gene. The rearrangement links TRBV7-9 to TRBJ2-7; no reliable D call. V dropped 8 bases and J dropped 2 bases, with 13 bases sitting between them. CDR1 is SEHNR and CDR2 is FQNEAQ in the germline V gene (reference sequence). CDR3 length equals 13 residues. The covered CDR3 bases are TGTGCCAGCTCCGAGACACCAACCTACGAG. It yields the protein CASSETPTYE. The complete CDR3 protein is CASSETPTYEQYF.

With regard to this clone: The CDR3 end lies 3 residues beyond the end of the read and is filled in from the germline J gene. The chain is built from TRBV11-3 and TRBJ2-1, with D possibly matching TRBD1 (6 bases). Germline V gene data show CDR1 as SGHNT and CDR2 as YENEEA. V lost 3 bases to trimming and J lost 5 bases, with 11 bases between them. CDR3 length: 14 amino acids. The CDR3 DNA, read in part, is TGTGCCAGCAGCTTGGGCTGGGACAACAATGAG. Translating gives CASSLGWDNNE. The full CDR3 sequence reads CASSLGWDNNEQFF.

The CDR3 loop reads CASSLETGTYEQYF. CDR3 DNA, as far as it was read: TGTGCCAGCAGCTTAGAGACAGGAACCTACGAG. The V and J genes are TRBV11-1 and TRBJ2-7; the D gene is possibly TRBD1 (6 bases). The CDR3 goes on 3 residues after the read ends, and that part is filled in from the germline J gene. Between the trimmed V and J ends, which lost 1 base and 2 bases, there was a span of 9 bases. Germline V gives CDR1 SGHAT, CDR2 FQDESV (reference sequence). This CDR3 comprises 14 residues. The whole variable domain, remainder taken from reference TRBV11-1 and TRBJ2-7, is EAEVAQSPRYKITEKSQAVAFWCDPISGHATLYWYRQILGQGPELLVQFQDESVVDDSQLPKDRFSAERLKGVDSTLKIQPAELGDSAMYLCASSLETGTYEQYFGPGTRLTVT.